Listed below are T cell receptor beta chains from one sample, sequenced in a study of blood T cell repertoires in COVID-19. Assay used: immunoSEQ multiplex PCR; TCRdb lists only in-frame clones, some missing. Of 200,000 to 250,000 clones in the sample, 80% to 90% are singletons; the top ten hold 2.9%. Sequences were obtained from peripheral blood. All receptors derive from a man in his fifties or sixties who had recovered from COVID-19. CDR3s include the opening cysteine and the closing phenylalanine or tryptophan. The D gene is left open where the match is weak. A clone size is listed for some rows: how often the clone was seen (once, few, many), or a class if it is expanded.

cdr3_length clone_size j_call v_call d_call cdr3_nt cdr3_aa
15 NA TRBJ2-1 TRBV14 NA TGTGCCAGCAGCCAAAGCGCGGGCTCCTACAATGAGCAGTTCTTC CASSQSAGSYNEQFF
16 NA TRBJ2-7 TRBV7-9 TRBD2 TGTGCCAGCAGCCCTTTGGCGGGACTAGCGGGAGTCGAGCAGTACTTC CASSPLAGLAGVEQYF
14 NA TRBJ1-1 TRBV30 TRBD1 TGTGCCTGGAGCACCGGGACAGGGTCCGCTGAAGCTTTCTTT CAWSTGTGSAEAFF
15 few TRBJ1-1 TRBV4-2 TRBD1 TGTGCCAGCAGCCAAGTCGGGACAGGGGCCCCTGAAGCTTTCTTT CASSQVGTGAPEAFF
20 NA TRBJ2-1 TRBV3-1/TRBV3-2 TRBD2 TGTGCCAGCAGCCCCCGGACTAGCGGGAGGGCCCTGAGCTCCTACAATGAGCAGTTCTTC CASSPRTSGRALSSYNEQFF
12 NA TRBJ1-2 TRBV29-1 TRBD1 TGCAGCGTGGGGACAGGGAATCGTGGCTACACCTTC CSVGTGNRGYTF
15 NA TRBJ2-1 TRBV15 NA TGTGCCACCAGCAGAGATAACCAGGGAGGTAGTGAGCAGTTCTTC CATSRDNQGGSEQFF
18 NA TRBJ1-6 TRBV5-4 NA TGTGCCAGCAGCCCAGTTGGACCAGGGGCCGTCTATAATTCACCCCTCCACTTT CASSPVGPGAVYNSPLHF
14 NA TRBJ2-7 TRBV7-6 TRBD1 TGTGCCAGCAGCTCGGACAGGGGGGCCTACGAGCAGTACTTC CASSSDRGAYEQYF
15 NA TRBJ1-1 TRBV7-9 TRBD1 TGTGCCGGCGGGGGACAGGGGGCGAGAGGAGCTGAAGCTTTCTTT CAGGGQGARGAEAFF
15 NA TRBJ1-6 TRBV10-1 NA TGCGCCAGCAGTGAGTCGATGGGGGCTGATTCACCCCTCCACTTT CASSESMGADSPLHF
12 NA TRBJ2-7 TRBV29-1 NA TGCAGCGTTGAAGTGGGGGCGAGGGAGCAGTACTTC CSVEVGAREQYF
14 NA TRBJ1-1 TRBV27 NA TGTGCCAGCAGTAACCCTCGGACACCTCAAGAAGCTTTCTTT CASSNPRTPQEAFF
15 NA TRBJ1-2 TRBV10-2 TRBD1 TGCGCCAGCAGTATCGACAGGGAAGGTTACTATGGCTACACCTTC CASSIDREGYYGYTF
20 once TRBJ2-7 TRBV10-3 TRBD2 TGTGCCATCAGTCGGGGGTTGGTGACTAGCGGGAGGGAGAGCTCCTACGAGCAGTACTTC CAISRGLVTSGRESSYEQYF
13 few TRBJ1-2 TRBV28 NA TGTGCCAGCAGTTTAGGTAACAGCTATGGCTACACCTTC CASSLGNSYGYTF
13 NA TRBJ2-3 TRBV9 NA TGTGCCAGCACCAACTCGGTGGCAGATACGCAGTATTTT CASTNSVADTQYF
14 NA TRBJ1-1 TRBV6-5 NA TGTGCCAGCAGTTACGGCGGGGGCTTGGGTGAAGCTTTCTTT CASSYGGGLGEAFF
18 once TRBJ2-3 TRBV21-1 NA TGTGCCAGCAGCAAAATGCATCTGCTCCTAGCGGACACAGATACGCAGTATTTT CASSKMHLLLADTDTQYF
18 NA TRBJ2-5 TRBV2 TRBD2 TGTGCCAGCAGCGCCGAGTCACTAGCGGGAGGTGGGCAAGAGACCCAGTACTTC CASSAESLAGGGQETQYF
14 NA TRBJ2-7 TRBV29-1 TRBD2 TGCAGCGTTGAAGGGACTAGCGGATCCTACGAGCAGTACTTC CSVEGTSGSYEQYF
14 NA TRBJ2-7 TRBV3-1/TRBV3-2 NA TGTGCCAGCAGCCAACGGGGACTGATCTACGAGCAGTACTTC CASSQRGLIYEQYF
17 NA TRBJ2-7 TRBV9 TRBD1 TGTGCCAGCAGCAATCGGAGGGTGGGGACAGGGCATTACGAGCAGTACTTC CASSNRRVGTGHYEQYF
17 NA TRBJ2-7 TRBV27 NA TGTGCCAGCAGTCGGATAGATAAAGGACATTCAGTCCACGAGCAGTACTTC CASSRIDKGHSVHEQYF
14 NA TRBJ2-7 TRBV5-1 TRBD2 TGCGCCAGCGGGCCCTTCAGCGGGAGTAACGAGCAGTACTTC CASGPFSGSNEQYF
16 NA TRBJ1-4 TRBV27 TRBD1 TGTGCCAGCAGTTTTTGGACAGGGGGCCGAAGGGAAAAACTGTTTTTT CASSFWTGGRREKLFF
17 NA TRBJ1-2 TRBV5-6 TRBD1 TGTGCCAGCAGCCTGAGGGACAGGGGATACGTCCGGGATGGCTACACCTTC CASSLRDRGYVRDGYTF
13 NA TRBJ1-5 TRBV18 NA TGTGCCAGCTCACCAGGAGGGCCTCGGCCCCAGCATTTT CASSPGGPRPQHF
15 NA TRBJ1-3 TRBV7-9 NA TGTGCCAGCAGCTTAGGTGGCAACTCTGGAAACACCATATATTTT CASSLGGNSGNTIYF
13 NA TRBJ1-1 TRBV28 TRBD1 TGTGCCAGCAGCAGGACAGGGGGGCCTGAAGCTTTCTTT CASSRTGGPEAFF
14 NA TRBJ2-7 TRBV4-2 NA TGTGCCAGCAGCATCATCGGGAGTTCCTACGAGCAGTACTTC CASSIIGSSYEQYF
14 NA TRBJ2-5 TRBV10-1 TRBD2 TGCGCCAGCCATTCGGGACTAGCGACCGAGACCCAGTACTTC CASHSGLATETQYF